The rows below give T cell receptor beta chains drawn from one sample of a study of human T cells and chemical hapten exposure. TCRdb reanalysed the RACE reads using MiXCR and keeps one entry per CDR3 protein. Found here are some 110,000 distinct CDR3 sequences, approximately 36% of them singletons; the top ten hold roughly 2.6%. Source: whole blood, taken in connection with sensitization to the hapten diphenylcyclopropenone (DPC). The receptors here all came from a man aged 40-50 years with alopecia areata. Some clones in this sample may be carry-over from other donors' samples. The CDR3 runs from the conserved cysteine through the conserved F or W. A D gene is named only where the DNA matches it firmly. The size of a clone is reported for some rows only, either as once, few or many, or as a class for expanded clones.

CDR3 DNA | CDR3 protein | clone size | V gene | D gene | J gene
TGTGCCAGCAGCTCGACAGCTAGCAATCAGCCCCAGCATTTT | CASSSTASNQPQHF | . | TRBV5-6 | . | TRBJ1-5
TGTGCCAGCAGCCGAACTAGCGGGAGGCGGGACGAGCAGTACTTC | CASSRTSGRRDEQYF | few | TRBV28 | TRBD2 | TRBJ2-7
TGTGCCAGCAGTTATTTTAATAGAGGGAGGGCCTACGAGCAGTACTTC | CASSYFNRGRAYEQYF | . | TRBV6-5 | TRBD2 | TRBJ2-7
TGTGCCAGCAGCTTAGCGGGCGGTGGGACGTCAAGGGCCAACGTCCTGACTTTC | CASSLAGGGTSRANVLTF | . | TRBV7-2 | . | TRBJ2-6
TGCAGCGTTGAGGGGCCAGAACCTGGCTACACCTTC | CSVEGPEPGYTF | few | TRBV29-1 | . | TRBJ1-2
TGCAGTGCTAGCGGGAGTGGCACAGATACGCAGTATTTT | CSASGSGTDTQYF | few | TRBV20-1 | . | TRBJ2-3
TGTGCCAGCAGTCGTACCGGGACGGTATCCTACGAGCAGTACTTC | CASSRTGTVSYEQYF | few | TRBV28 | . | TRBJ2-7
TGTGCCAGCAGTCGACAGCTTATGAACACTGAAGCTTTCTTT | CASSRQLMNTEAFF | . | TRBV28 | . | TRBJ1-1
TGTGCCAGCAGTTCCCGGGACGGAAGCTCCTACAATGAGCAGTTCTTC | CASSSRDGSSYNEQFF | few | TRBV6-2/TRBV6-3 | . | TRBJ2-1
TGTGCCAGCAGCGTTACAGGGGCGGGTAATTCACCCCTCCACTTT | CASSVTGAGNSPLHF | few | TRBV9 | TRBD1 | TRBJ1-6
TGCAGCGTTTCCGAGAACACTGAAGCTTTCTTT | CSVSENTEAFF | . | TRBV29-1 | . | TRBJ1-1
TGCGCCAGCAACGGGGAACTCTCCTACAATGAGCAGTTCTTC | CASNGELSYNEQFF | . | TRBV5-1 | . | TRBJ2-1
TGTGCCAGCAGTTTGCACGGGAGCTACGAGCAGTACTTC | CASSLHGSYEQYF | few | TRBV27 | . | TRBJ2-7
TGTGCCAGCAGCTTAGTTGCGTTACCAACCCGGGAGCAGTTCTTC | CASSLVALPTREQFF | few | TRBV7-6 | . | TRBJ2-1
TGTGCCAGCAGTTTTGGGGCCGCCACACCGCAGTTTTTT | CASSFGAATPQFF | few | TRBV28 | . | TRBJ1-4
TGTGCCACCAGTGATGGACAGGGAAGCAATCAGCCCCAGCATTTT | CATSDGQGSNQPQHF | few | TRBV24-1 | TRBD1 | TRBJ1-5
TGCAGCGTTGGGACACTAGATCAGCCCCAGCATTTT | CSVGTLDQPQHF | . | TRBV29-1 | . | TRBJ1-5
TGTGCCAGCAGTTTAATAAAGAGACAGGGGGGGAATGAGCAGTTCTTC | CASSLIKRQGGNEQFF | . | TRBV27 | TRBD1 | TRBJ2-1
TGCAGCGCCCGGACAGGGGGCCCCTCCACAGATACGCAGTATTTT | CSARTGGPSTDTQYF | . | TRBV29-1 | TRBD1 | TRBJ2-3
TGTGCCAGCAGCTACCGTGAAGGGCGGGGCAATGAGCAGTTCTTC | CASSYREGRGNEQFF | few | TRBV7-2 | . | TRBJ2-1
TGTGCCAGCAGCCCCATTAGCGGGTCCAAAAACATTCAGTACTTC | CASSPISGSKNIQYF | . | TRBV7-2 | TRBD2 | TRBJ2-4
TGCAGCGCCGTATACCGGGTTCACGAGCAGTACTTC | CSAVYRVHEQYF | few | TRBV29-1 | . | TRBJ2-7
TGCAGTGCTAGGGGAGATACGCAGTATTTT | CSARGDTQYF | . | TRBV20-1 | . | TRBJ2-3
TGTGCCAGCAGTTTCGGACAGGGCATTTCCTACGAGCAGTACTTC | CASSFGQGISYEQYF | . | TRBV27 | TRBD1 | TRBJ2-7
TGTGCCAGCAGCTTAGTTGGAGGGAGAAACACCGGGGAGCTGTTTTTT | CASSLVGGRNTGELFF | few | TRBV7-2 | . | TRBJ2-2
TGCAGCGTAATCACGGGAGCGGGGGAGACCCAGTACTTC | CSVITGAGETQYF | . | TRBV29-1 | TRBD2 | TRBJ2-5
TGTGCCACCAGCGACAGGGGGCAACTGACAGATACGCAGTATTTT | CATSDRGQLTDTQYF | . | TRBV24-1 | TRBD1 | TRBJ2-3
TGTGCCAGCAGCTCCCCAGGACAGGGCTATGGCTACACCTTC | CASSSPGQGYGYTF | . | TRBV28 | TRBD1 | TRBJ1-2
TGCAGCGCCAGGAGGACCCTCAATCAGCCCCAGCATTTT | CSARRTLNQPQHF | . | TRBV20-1 | . | TRBJ1-5
TGTGCCAGCAGTTTAAGGGGAGGTGATACGCAGTATTTT | CASSLRGGDTQYF | . | TRBV27 | . | TRBJ2-3
TGTGCCAGCAGTCCCGGGACTGAGTCCTACAATGAGCAGTTCTTC | CASSPGTESYNEQFF | few | TRBV6-6 | . | TRBJ2-1
TGTGCCAGCAGTCCGAAACAAGACTTTAACTATGGCTACACCTTC | CASSPKQDFNYGYTF | few | TRBV2 | . | TRBJ1-2
TGTGCCAGCAGCTTAGGGACTAGCGGGAGGGCCCGCACAGATACGCAGTATTTT | CASSLGTSGRARTDTQYF | few | TRBV7-8 | TRBD2 | TRBJ2-3
TGTGCCAGCAATCAAGAACGGCAGGACCAAGAGACCCAGTACTTC | CASNQERQDQETQYF | . | TRBV12-3/TRBV12-4 | . | TRBJ2-5
TGCAGTGCTAAACAAGGTAGCAATCAGCCCCAGCATTTT | CSAKQGSNQPQHF | few | TRBV20-1 | . | TRBJ1-5
TGTGCCAGCAGTTTAATCTGGGGCCAGCGCAATCAGCCCCAGCATTTT | CASSLIWGQRNQPQHF | . | TRBV28 | . | TRBJ1-5
TGCGCCAGCAGCCAAGCGGGGGCGAACACCGGGGAGCTGTTTTTT | CASSQAGANTGELFF | few | TRBV4-3 | . | TRBJ2-2
TGTGCCAGCAGCCCTTTAAGACGGAAGAACACCGGGGAGCTGTTTTTT | CASSPLRRKNTGELFF | few | TRBV7-9 | . | TRBJ2-2
TGTGCCAGCAGCTATGGGATAGATACGCAGTATTTT | CASSYGIDTQYF | many | TRBV7-9 | . | TRBJ2-3
TGCAGTGCTGGTCCCAACTATGGCTACACCTTC | CSAGPNYGYTF | . | TRBV20-1 | . | TRBJ1-2
TGTGCCAGCAGTTTACGGAGGACTTTTACAGATACGCAGTATTTT | CASSLRRTFTDTQYF | few | TRBV12-3/TRBV12-4 | . | TRBJ2-3
TGTGCCAGCAGCTTAGAGGCAGGGGCTGCCTATGGCTACACCTTC | CASSLEAGAAYGYTF | . | TRBV7-9 | . | TRBJ1-2
TGTGCCACGGGTAGGGCGGACAGCGAAGCTTTCTTT | CATGRADSEAFF | . | TRBV6-2/TRBV6-3 | . | TRBJ1-1
TGCGCCAGCAGCCTAACTAGCGGGAGTAGAGGGCAAGAGACCCAGTACTTC | CASSLTSGSRGQETQYF | . | TRBV5-1 | TRBD2 | TRBJ2-5
TGTGCCAGCAGCTTGGGCCGGAACGCGGAGACCCAGTACTTC | CASSLGRNAETQYF | . | TRBV5-4 | . | TRBJ2-5
TGCGCCAGCAGCCAGTTCGCCGGGACTAGCGCTTACAATGAGCAGTTCTTC | CASSQFAGTSAYNEQFF | . | TRBV4-3 | TRBD2 | TRBJ2-1
TGTGCCAGCTGGAACAGGGGGAAGAATCAGCCCCAGCATTTT | CASWNRGKNQPQHF | few | TRBV7-9 | TRBD1 | TRBJ1-5
TGTGCCAGCAGCTTAGCTGGGACTAGCGGCGAGCAGTACTTC | CASSLAGTSGEQYF | few | TRBV11-1 | TRBD2 | TRBJ2-7
TGTGCCAGCAGTTTCGCTAGCAGGGCCAAAAACATTCAGTACTTC | CASSFASRAKNIQYF | . | TRBV12-3/TRBV12-4 | . | TRBJ2-4
TGTGCCAGCAGCTTAGCGGCACTTGCAACTAATGAAAAACTGTTTTTT | CASSLAALATNEKLFF | . | TRBV7-2 | . | TRBJ1-4
TGCGCCAGCAGCCAAGAGAGTGGGCAGGGCTATTACACAGATACGCAGTATTTT | CASSQESGQGYYTDTQYF | few | TRBV4-3 | . | TRBJ2-3
TGTGTTGTAGAAGATCCCACAAATACGCAGTATTTT | CVVEDPTNTQYF | . | TRBV28 | . | TRBJ2-3
TGCAGTGCTCCCCGACTAAGCGGGAGAAGTATAGATACGCAGTATTTT | CSAPRLSGRSIDTQYF | few | TRBV20-1 | TRBD2 | TRBJ2-3
TGCAGCGTTGAAGCCCAAACAGAAGAGACCCAGTACTTC | CSVEAQTEETQYF | few | TRBV29-1 | . | TRBJ2-5
TGCAGTGCTAAGGGAGGTACATACAATGAGCAGTTCTTC | CSAKGGTYNEQFF | few | TRBV20-1 | . | TRBJ2-1
TGTGCCAGCAGCCTCAGGCCGATGGGGTCACGCTCTGGGGCCAACGTCCTGACTTTC | CASSLRPMGSRSGANVLTF | few | TRBV14 | . | TRBJ2-6